This T cell receptor beta chain appears in the sequencing data of a study of blood T cell repertoires in COVID-19. Germline V gene sequence: CDR1 SGHNT, CDR2 YYREEE (reference sequence). The CDR3 is 14 residues long. V was pared by 4 bases and J by 5 bases, with 15 bases between. Profiling relied on immunoSEQ multiplex PCR, and the TCRdb table lists in-frame clones only, not all of them. The sample holds approximately 47,000 clones, 75% to 90% seen once. This sequence originates from a human donor with active COVID-19. The donor label of this sample is uncertain. This chain uses TRBV5-4 with TRBJ2-5; D might be TRBD1 (5 bases). Sequencing was done on a sample of peripheral blood. The CDR3 DNA reads as TGTGCCAGCAGCGGTGGTGGGGCGGATGAGACCCAGTACTTC. It codes for CASSGGGADETQYF. The variable domain in full, with the rest retrieved from reference TRBV5-4 and TRBJ2-5, is ETGVTQSPTHLIKTRGQQVTLRCSSQSGHNTVSWYQQALGQGPQFIFQYYREEENGRGNFPPRFSGLQFPNYSSELNVNALELDDSALYLCASSGGGADETQYFGPGTRLLVL.